This TCR beta chain originates from a study of Graves' ophthalmopathy and Graves' hyperthyroidism. General study points: The model achieved 55% to 71% sensitivity and over 72% specificity for ophthalmopathy progression. Blood also carried most expanded thyroid clonotypes exceeding 0.001 frequency.

The CDR3 is 15 amino acids. Trimming took 7 bases from V and 3 from J; bases not matched to a gene: 10. The germline gives CDR1 ENHRY, CDR2 SYGVKD. Using RNA transcripts, the TCR beta CDR3 regions were amplified. HTBI primers served in a first-round RT-PCR, which a second-round multiplex PCR followed. TCRdb re-called the multiplex PCR reads with MiXCR, one entry per CDR3 protein. The sample consists of around 590,000 distinct CDR3 sequences, less than 45% of them appearing once. This clonotype showed up many times. The antigen remains unidentified. Patients in the hyperthyroidism group, adults aged 18 to 65, were newly diagnosed, under 2 months' duration.

This receptor was identified in an adult man with Graves' hyperthyroidism. The chain links TRBV10-3 to TRBJ2-5, with TRBD1 matching 8 bases. The material sequenced was peripheral blood or thyroid tissue (not recorded which). The CDR3 loop reads CAINGPPGQEETQYF. CDR3 DNA sequence: TGTGCCATCAACGGGCCGCCGGGACAGGAAGAGACCCAGTACTTC.